One sample yielded the 32 T cell receptor beta chains listed below, sequenced in a study of cytomegalovirus exposure and HLA in healthy donors. The table came from immunoSEQ multiplex PCR; TCRdb's copy has only in-frame clones and leaves some out. The sample holds 59,000 or so clones, 89% seen once. The material sequenced was PBMCs. The receptors come from a woman younger than 35 in good health and CMV-seronegative.

The chain has TRBV7-9 and TRBJ1-2; 8 nucleotides align to TRBD1. The V segment lost 1 base and the J segment 8 bases; nucleotides outside the gene matches: 15. CDR3 length: 17 amino acids. CDR1 and CDR2 (germline): SEHNR, FQNEAQ (reference sequence). CDR3 coding DNA: TGTGCCAGCAGCTTAGGATCGAGGCAGGGGGCAATCGGAGGCTACACCTTC. Protein: CASSLGSRQGAIGGYTF.

The J gene is TRBJ1-5, the V gene TRBV19, with D maybe TRBD1 (6 bases). Germline V gene data show CDR1 as LNHDA and CDR2 as SQIVND (reference sequence). The germline V and J ends were trimmed by 6 bases and 1 base, with 13 bases remaining between them. This CDR3 contains 15 residues. CDR3 loop: CASSPQGASNQPQHF. In DNA, the CDR3 is TGTGCCAGTAGCCCACAGGGCGCGAGCAATCAGCCCCAGCATTTT. Combining the CDR3 with reference TRBV19 and TRBJ1-5 gives the whole variable domain DGGITQSPKYLFRKEGQNVTLSCEQNLNHDAMYWYRQDPGQGLRLIYYSQIVNDFQKGDIAEGYSVSREKKESFPLTVTSAQKNPTAFYLCASSPQGASNQPQHFGDGTRLSIL.

This clone is a singleton in its sample. The rearrangement links TRBV7-3 to TRBJ2-5; D may be TRBD2 (5 bases). Germline V gene lookup returns CDR1 SGHTA and CDR2 FQGTGA. V was clipped by 0 bases and J by 4 bases, with 12 bases between them. CDR3 length equals 15 residues. CDR3 sequence: CASSLTVLAGETQYF. The CDR3 DNA is TGTGCCAGCAGCTTAACCGTGCTGGCGGGAGAGACCCAGTACTTC.

The rearrangement links TRBV18 to TRBJ2-5; D is ambiguous. The CDR3 consists of 13 residues. V was pared by 3 bases and J by 3 bases, with 8 bases between. Germline CDR1 and CDR2: KGHSH and LQKENI. The CDR3 region has the DNA TGTGCCAGCTCACCGATGGCAGAAGAGACCCAGTACTTC. Its translation is CASSPMAEETQYF.

CDR3 protein: CASSFGGSLAKNIQYF. Here the CDR3 DNA reads TGTGCCAGCAGTTTTGGCGGGTCCTTAGCCAAAAACATTCAGTACTTC. The chain links TRBV28 to TRBJ2-4; a possible D gene is TRBD2 (5 bases). Germline CDR1 reads MDHEN; CDR2 reads SYDVKM. Trimming took off 3 bases at V and 0 bases at J, with 12 bases between the two ends. The CDR3 is made up of 16 amino acids.

The chain joins TRBV19 to TRBJ1-1; TRBD1 aligns across 8 bases. The V segment lost 3 bases and the J segment 5 bases; nucleotides outside the gene matches: 11. The length of the CDR3 is 16 residues. The germline V gene encodes CDR1 LNHDA and CDR2 SQIVND (reference sequence). CDR3 residues: CASSILTGASITEAFF. In DNA form, the CDR3 reads TGTGCCAGTAGTATTTTGACAGGGGCTTCCATAACTGAAGCTTTCTTT.

This clone appeared a single time. The chain has TRBV29-1 and TRBJ1-1; the match to TRBD1 covers 7 bases. The CDR3 covers 14 residues. CDR1 SQVTM and CDR2 ANQGSEA come from the germline V gene. V shed 7 bases and J 1 base; nucleotides not matched to a gene: 9. CDR3 sequence: CSGDQRTGNTEAFF. The CDR3 DNA reads as TGCAGCGGTGACCAACGGACAGGGAACACTGAAGCTTTCTTT.

CDR3 in DNA: TGTGCCAGCAGCTCCGGACTAGCGGGGGGAAAGCAGTTCTTC. Residues: CASSSGLAGGKQFF. The J gene is TRBJ2-1, the V gene TRBV7-3, with 14 bases matching TRBD2. Per the germline V gene, CDR1 is SGHTA and CDR2 is FQGTGA. The CDR3 covers 14 residues. V lost 4 bases, J lost 11 bases, and 4 bases stayed unmatched.

The genes are TRBV30 and TRBJ1-1; the D is unclear. The CDR3 contains 12 residues. Trimming took off 2 bases at V and 10 bases at J, with 14 bases between the two ends. CDR1 and CDR2 (germline): GTSNPN, SVGIG (reference sequence). The CDR3 DNA follows: TGTGCCTGGAGTAGAGAGGCACGTGGAGCTTTCTTT. This codes for CAWSREARGAFF.

The chain is built from TRBV27 and TRBJ1-1; D gene unclear. Germline V gives CDR1 MNHEY, CDR2 SMNVEV (reference sequence). The CDR3 runs to 14 residues. Trimming took off 0 bases at V and 0 bases at J, with 5 bases between the two ends. Written as DNA, the CDR3 is TGTGCCAGCAGTTTATCATCAGTGAACACTGAAGCTTTCTTT. Its translation is CASSLSSVNTEAFF.

The V call is TRBV7-2, the J call TRBJ1-5; a weak D match, TRBD1 (6 bases). Trimming left V 1 base short and J 6 bases short, with 13 bases between. CDR3 length: 15 amino acids. Germline CDR1 SGHTA, CDR2 FQGNSA. The CDR3 DNA follows: TGTGCCAGCAGCTTAGACTCAGGGGTATCTCAGCCCCAGCATTTT. Translating it yields CASSLDSGVSQPQHF.

This rearrangement joins TRBV9 to TRBJ2-5, with 7 bases fitting TRBD1. Germline CDR1 SGDLS, CDR2 YYNGEE. J gave up 4 bases and V 4 bases, and 7 bases lay outside the gene matches. The CDR3 is 14 amino acids. The CDR3 spells CASSPQGNRETQYF. CDR3 DNA sequence: TGTGCCAGCAGCCCACAGGGGAACAGAGAGACCCAGTACTTC.

The chain has TRBV5-1 and TRBJ2-7; 8 nucleotides match TRBD1. Germline V lookup: CDR1 SGHRS, CDR2 YFSETQ. With 3 bases clipped from V and 3 bases from J, the junction kept 8 bases outside the gene matches. The CDR3 is made up of 15 amino acids. CDR3 amino acids: CASSSRQGAVYEQYF. The CDR3, as DNA: TGCGCCAGCAGCTCCCGGCAGGGGGCAGTCTACGAGCAGTACTTC.

The CDR3 loop reads CASSLWGGRGVDTEAFF. Written as DNA, the CDR3 is TGCGCCAGCAGCTTGTGGGGAGGTCGGGGAGTGGACACTGAAGCTTTCTTT. This chain joins TRBV5-1 and TRBJ1-1; D not certain. Per germline, CDR1 SGHRS and CDR2 YFSETQ. The CDR3 runs to 17 residues. V was pared by 1 base and J by 3 bases, with 19 bases between.

This rearrangement joins TRBV19 to TRBJ1-1, with 9 positions matching TRBD1. The CDR3 is made up of 14 amino acids. Germline CDR1 and CDR2: LNHDA and SQIVND (reference sequence). V lost 5 bases and J lost 5; bases outside the gene matches: 6. CDR3 amino acids: CASSQGQGWTEAFF. The CDR3 nucleotides read TGTGCCAGTAGTCAGGGACAGGGATGGACTGAAGCTTTCTTT.

The gene calls are TRBV25-1 and TRBJ1-2; 7 bases fit TRBD1. The CDR3 spans 12 residues. Germline V gene data show CDR1 as MGHDK and CDR2 as SYGVNS. V lost 3 bases to trimming and J lost 5 bases; unmatched junction nucleotides: 0. CDR3 in DNA: TGTGCCAGCAGTGACAGGGGGTATGGCTACACCTTC. It translates to CASSDRGYGYTF.

This clone was counted once. This chain connects TRBV7-6 to TRBJ2-7, with TRBD1 matching over 9 bases. The V and J ends lost 3 bases and 6 bases, in that order; junction bases with no gene match: 3. In germline, CDR1 is SGHVS, CDR2 FNYEAQ. The CDR3 is 13 amino acids. The DNA of the CDR3 is TGTGCCAGCAGCTTGGACAGGGGTTCCGAGCAGTACTTC. It translates to CASSLDRGSEQYF.

The gene calls are TRBV29-1 and TRBJ2-7; D gene unclear. Per the germline V gene, CDR1 is SQVTM and CDR2 is ANQGSEA. The CDR3 extends over 13 amino acids. Trimming shortened V by 1 base and J by 4 bases, and 11 bases separated the two germline ends. This CDR3 reads CSVEGSGLYEQYF. The DNA of the CDR3 is TGCAGCGTTGAAGGTTCAGGATTATACGAGCAGTACTTC.

The chain couples TRBV27 to TRBJ2-7; possible D gene TRBD1, 6 bases. Trimming shortened V by 5 bases and J by 2 bases, and 16 bases separated the two germline ends. Germline CDR1 reads MNHEY; CDR2 reads SMNVEV (reference sequence). The CDR3 covers 15 residues. CDR3 coding DNA: TGTGCCAGCAGTCCCAAGACAGGTTCCCCCTACGAGCAGTACTTC. Translating gives CASSPKTGSPYEQYF.

The chain has TRBV19 and TRBJ2-1, with a possible D match to TRBD2 (5 bases). The V gene's germline CDR1 is LNHDA and CDR2 SQIVND (reference sequence). The CDR3 loop spans 18 amino acids. Deletions cut 6 bases from V and 0 bases from J, with 21 bases between. The CDR3 protein is CASRGLRDFGASYNEQFF. CDR3 nucleotide sequence: TGTGCCAGTAGAGGATTACGGGATTTTGGTGCCTCCTACAATGAGCAGTTCTTC.

This clone showed up just a few times. The V gene is TRBV5-1, the J gene TRBJ2-3; 8 nucleotides agree with TRBD2. Trimming removed 2 bases from V and 6 bases from J; junction bases left unmatched: 2. The V gene's germline CDR1 is SGHRS and CDR2 YFSETQ. The CDR3 loop spans 13 amino acids. The CDR3 sequence is CASSFPGGDTQYF. As DNA, the CDR3 is TGCGCCAGCAGCTTCCCGGGGGGGGATACGCAGTATTTT.

The chain combines TRBV27 with TRBJ2-7; 11 bases fit TRBD1. The CDR3 sequence is 14 residues long. Germline V lookup: CDR1 MNHEY, CDR2 SMNVEV (reference sequence). With V trimmed by 4 bases and J by 5 bases, 4 bases remained unmatched. Here the CDR3 DNA reads TGTGCCAGCAGTTCCGGGACAGGGGGGCACGAGCAGTACTTC. It is translated as CASSSGTGGHEQYF.

V and J are TRBV14 and TRBJ1-1; TRBD1 aligns across 7 bases. The CDR3 has 14 residues. J lost 3 bases, V lost 1 base, and 2 bases had no gene match. Germline loops: CDR1 SGHDN, CDR2 FVKESK. The CDR3 sequence: CASSQAQGDTEAFF. The CDR3 nucleotides are TGTGCCAGCAGCCAAGCGCAGGGGGACACTGAAGCTTTCTTT.

CDR3 in DNA: TGTGCCAGCAGCTTGGACCCAGACAGGGGAAATTCACCCCTCCACTTT. The encoded protein is CASSLDPDRGNSPLHF. The chain carries TRBV5-4 and TRBJ1-6, with 8 bases fitting TRBD1. This CDR3 region has 16 residues. Trimming removed 0 bases from V and 7 bases from J; junction bases left unmatched: 6. CDR1 and CDR2 (germline): SGHNT, YYREEE (reference sequence).

V is TRBV6-4 and J is TRBJ1-1; TRBD1 matches at 9 bases. The CDR3 contains 14 residues. Germline V gives CDR1 MRHNA, CDR2 SNTAGT. Trimming at V came to 6 bases and at J to 5 bases, leaving 7 bases not matched to a gene. The CDR3 DNA follows: TGTGCCAGCAGGATGGACAGGGGCGGAACTGAAGCTTTCTTT. Translated, it gives CASRMDRGGTEAFF.

CDR3 sequence reads: CAWSITHGQTGYTF. The CDR3 DNA follows: TGTGCCTGGAGCATTACCCACGGACAGACGGGCTACACCTTC. The rearrangement links TRBV30 to TRBJ1-2; the D gene is possibly TRBD1 (6 bases). V dropped 3 bases and J dropped 8 bases, with 19 bases sitting between them. The CDR3 sequence is 14 residues long. Germline lookup yields CDR1 GTSNPN and CDR2 SVGIG (reference sequence).

V and J are TRBV6-1 and TRBJ1-5; no reliable D call. Trimming took off 7 bases at V and 0 bases at J, with 13 bases between the two ends. This CDR3 region has 15 residues. Germline CDR1 MNHNS, CDR2 SASEGT. CDR3 bases: TGTGCCAGCATCACGCCGGGGTATAGCAATCAGCCCCAGCATTTT. Translating gives CASITPGYSNQPQHF.

This clone was counted a single time. The chain is built from TRBV19 and TRBJ1-1, with D perhaps matching TRBD1 (5 bases). Germline values: CDR1 LNHDA, CDR2 SQIVND (reference sequence). V was clipped by 3 bases and J by 7 bases, with 6 bases between them. This CDR3 region has 11 residues. The CDR3 sequence is CASSMTDEAFF. The DNA for the CDR3 is TGTGCCAGTAGTATGACAGATGAAGCTTTCTTT.

The rearrangement joins TRBV2 to TRBJ2-7; possibly TRBD1 for D (6 bases). CDR1 and CDR2 from the germline V gene are SNHLY and FYNNEI. The CDR3 length is 15 residues. V lost 6 bases, J lost 3 bases, and 18 bases lay in between. CDR3 coding DNA: TGTGCCAGCAGGAGAGACAGGAACGTCATCTACGAGCAGTACTTC. Amino acids: CASRRDRNVIYEQYF.

This chain connects TRBV14 to TRBJ1-2; D possibly corresponds to TRBD1 (5 bases). Trimming removed 6 bases at V and 2 bases at J, with 10 bases between. The V gene's germline CDR1 is SGHDN and CDR2 FVKESK. The CDR3 runs to 13 residues. The CDR3 DNA follows: TGTGCCAGCAGTCAACAGGCCAACTATGGCTACACCTTC. The encoded protein is CASSQQANYGYTF.

V usage is TRBV2 and J usage is TRBJ1-2; TRBD1 matches at 9 bases. The CDR3 runs to 17 residues. V dropped 0 bases and J dropped 3; count of bases not matched to a gene: 8. Germline V gene lookup returns CDR1 SNHLY and CDR2 FYNNEI. CDR3 amino acids: CASSEALQGALDYGYTF. CDR3 nucleotide sequence: TGTGCCAGCAGTGAAGCGCTACAGGGGGCGCTGGACTATGGCTACACCTTC.

The chain employs TRBV30 and TRBJ2-6, with D maybe TRBD1 (5 bases). CDR3 length: 15 amino acids. Germline V gene sequence: CDR1 GTSNPN, CDR2 SVGIG (reference sequence). V was cut by 3 bases and J by 4 bases, with 13 bases left in between. CDR3 bases: TGTGCCTGGAGCCCAGGGTGGGTCGGGGCCAACGTCCTGACTTTC. Protein: CAWSPGWVGANVLTF.